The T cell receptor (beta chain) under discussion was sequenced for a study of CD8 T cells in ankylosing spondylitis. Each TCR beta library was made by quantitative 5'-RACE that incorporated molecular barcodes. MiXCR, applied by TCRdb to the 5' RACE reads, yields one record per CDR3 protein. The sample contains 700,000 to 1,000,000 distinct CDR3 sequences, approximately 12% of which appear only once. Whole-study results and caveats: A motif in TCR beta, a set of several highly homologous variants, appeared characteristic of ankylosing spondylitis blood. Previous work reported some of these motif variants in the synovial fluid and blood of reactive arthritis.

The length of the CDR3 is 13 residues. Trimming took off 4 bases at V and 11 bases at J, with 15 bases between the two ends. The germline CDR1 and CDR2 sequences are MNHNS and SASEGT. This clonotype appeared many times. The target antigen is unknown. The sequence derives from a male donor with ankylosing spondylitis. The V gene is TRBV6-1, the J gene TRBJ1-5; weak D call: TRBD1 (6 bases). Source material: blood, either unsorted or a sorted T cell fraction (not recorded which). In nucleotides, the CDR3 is TGTGCCAGCAGTGTCGAGGCGAGGGGGGCCCAGCATTTT. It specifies CASSVEARGAQHF.